The rows below give T cell receptor beta chains drawn from one sample of a study of blood T cell repertoires in COVID-19. Using immunoSEQ multiplex PCR, the repertoire was profiled, and TCRdb retains in-frame clones only, with some absent. This sample has tens of thousands of clones, with 88% found just once. Sequencing used peripheral blood. Receptors were obtained from a human donor in a cohort sampled during active COVID-19. CDR3s include the opening cysteine and the closing phenylalanine or tryptophan. D genes are given only for firm matches. A row's size may be missing; if present it is once, few, many or a size class.

j_call,clone_size,d_call,v_call,cdr3_length,cdr3_aa,cdr3_nt
TRBJ2-5,-,TRBD2,TRBV3-1/TRBV3-2,16,CASSQNRLANQETQYF,TGTGCCAGCAGCCAAAATAGACTAGCTAACCAAGAGACCCAGTACTTC
TRBJ2-3,-,-,TRBV28,15,CASRVEIRSYATQYF,TGTGCCAGCAGGGTAGAGATCCGGAGTTACGCTACGCAGTATTTT
TRBJ1-4,-,-,TRBV20-1,11,CSAERHAKLFF,TGCAGTGCTGAGAGACACGCAAAACTGTTTTTT
TRBJ1-1,-,TRBD1,TRBV7-3,12,CASSPGGNEAFF,TGTGCCAGCAGCCCAGGGGGGAATGAAGCTTTCTTT
TRBJ2-1,-,TRBD2,TRBV9,15,CASSVSGSSYNEQFF,TGTGCCAGCAGCGTTAGCGGGAGCTCCTACAATGAGCAGTTCTTC
TRBJ2-4,-,TRBD2,TRBV19,15,CASSPSGRAPGIQYF,TGTGCCAGTAGTCCTAGCGGGAGGGCCCCCGGCATTCAGTACTTC
TRBJ2-7,-,-,TRBV2,15,CASSGPAGKGVEQYF,TGTGCCAGCAGTGGGCCCGCGGGAAAGGGTGTCGAGCAGTACTTC
TRBJ2-7,-,TRBD2,TRBV7-2,13,CASRNSGIYEQYF,TGTGCCAGCAGAAATAGCGGGATATACGAGCAGTACTTC
TRBJ1-1,-,TRBD1,TRBV9,15,CASSIAGQLNTEAFF,TGTGCCAGCAGCATTGCGGGACAGTTGAACACTGAAGCTTTCTTT
TRBJ2-2,-,TRBD1,TRBV28,16,CASSLFGTANTGELFF,TGTGCCAGCAGTTTATTTGGGACAGCGAACACCGGGGAGCTGTTTTTT
TRBJ2-2,-,-,TRBV11-2,15,CASSLNGFVAGELFF,TGTGCCAGCAGCTTAAACGGGTTCGTCGCCGGGGAGCTGTTTTTT
TRBJ2-7,-,-,TRBV5-1,13,CASSLQGSYEQYF,TGCGCCAGCAGCCTCCAGGGTTCCTACGAGCAGTACTTC
TRBJ2-7,once,TRBD2,TRBV7-6,16,CASSLVPAGVNYEQYF,TGTGCCAGCAGCTTAGTTCCAGCGGGAGTTAACTACGAGCAGTACTTC
TRBJ2-2,-,-,TRBV11-2,15,CASNAGKQGTGELFF,TGTGCCAGCAACGCAGGAAAACAGGGCACCGGGGAGCTGTTTTTT
TRBJ1-5,-,TRBD1,TRBV5-1,14,CASSQTGGGQPQHF,TGCGCCAGCAGCCAGACAGGGGGGGGTCAGCCCCAGCATTTT
TRBJ1-1,-,TRBD1,TRBV11-2,16,CASTLGRDRLNTEAFF,TGTGCCAGCACCTTAGGGCGGGACAGACTGAACACTGAAGCTTTCTTT
TRBJ1-4,-,-,TRBV27,14,CASSFWGGDEKLFF,TGTGCCAGCAGTTTTTGGGGGGGCGACGAAAAACTGTTTTTT
TRBJ1-1,-,-,TRBV29-1,11,CSLTRNTEAFF,TGCAGCTTAACACGGAACACTGAAGCTTTCTTT
TRBJ1-2,-,-,TRBV27,14,CASSLSSTGDGYTF,TGTGCCAGCAGTTTATCTAGTACAGGAGATGGCTACACCTTC
TRBJ1-2,-,-,TRBV7-8,15,CASSLYGGAESGYTF,TGTGCCAGCAGCTTATACGGGGGGGCGGAAAGTGGCTACACCTTC
TRBJ1-6,-,-,TRBV28,19,CASSLPPGSGSSYNSPLHF,TGTGCCAGCAGTTTGCCCCCCGGGAGTGGTAGCTCCTATAATTCACCCCTCCACTTT
TRBJ1-1,-,TRBD1,TRBV19,14,CASSIRGRNTEAFF,TGTGCCAGTAGTATAAGGGGGCGCAACACTGAAGCTTTCTTT
TRBJ2-2,-,-,TRBV28,14,CASSSSGDTGELFF,TGTGCCAGCAGTTCATCAGGTGACACCGGGGAGCTGTTTTTT
TRBJ1-5,once,TRBD1,TRBV7-2,15,CASSLGTGGNQPQHF,TGTGCCAGCAGCTTAGGGACAGGGGGCAATCAGCCCCAGCATTTT
TRBJ2-5,-,TRBD1,TRBV19,16,CASSITRTGGVGTQYF,TGTGCCAGTAGTATTACCAGGACAGGGGGCGTTGGGACCCAGTACTTC
TRBJ2-1,-,TRBD2,TRBV19,18,CASSPRLAGVVGYNEQFF,TGTGCCAGTAGTCCAAGACTAGCGGGAGTTGTTGGCTACAATGAGCAGTTCTTC
TRBJ1-1,-,-,TRBV28,13,CASSFQMNTEAFF,TGTGCCAGCAGTTTCCAAATGAACACTGAAGCTTTCTTT
TRBJ1-5,few,-,TRBV18,14,CASSPGQSSQPQHF,TGTGCCAGCTCACCTGGACAAAGTAGCCAGCCCCAGCATTTT
TRBJ2-7,-,-,TRBV12-3/TRBV12-4,12,CASSLEQGQQYF,TGTGCCAGCAGTTTAGAACAGGGCCAGCAGTACTTC
TRBJ1-4,once,TRBD1,TRBV19,16,CASSGQGAATNEKLFF,TGTGCCAGTAGTGGACAGGGGGCCGCAACTAATGAAAAACTGTTTTTT
TRBJ1-2,few,-,TRBV27,14,CASSPGIHFIGYTF,TGTGCCAGCAGCCCAGGCATCCACTTTATAGGCTACACCTTC
TRBJ2-7,-,TRBD1,TRBV13,17,CASSLAVGTEGTYEQYF,TGTGCCAGCAGCTTAGCTGTAGGGACAGAAGGAACCTACGAGCAGTACTTC
TRBJ1-1,-,TRBD1,TRBV19,14,CASRTGQGNTEAFF,TGTGCCAGTAGAACGGGACAGGGAAACACTGAAGCTTTCTTT
TRBJ1-5,-,TRBD1,TRBV6-1,16,CASREMDRGYNQPQHF,TGTGCCAGCAGAGAAATGGACAGGGGGTACAATCAGCCCCAGCATTTT
TRBJ2-5,-,TRBD2,TRBV4-2,15,CASSQHLAGQETQYF,TGTGCCAGCAGCCAACACCTAGCGGGGCAAGAGACCCAGTACTTC
TRBJ1-1,-,-,TRBV7-6,13,CASSKDRNTEAFF,TGTGCCAGCAGCAAGGACAGGAACACTGAAGCTTTCTTT
TRBJ1-1,-,-,TRBV12-3/TRBV12-4,13,CASSFAADTEAFF,TGTGCCAGCAGTTTTGCGGCGGACACTGAAGCTTTCTTT
TRBJ2-5,-,-,TRBV20-1,14,CSASLPWEQETQYF,TGCAGTGCTAGTCTACCCTGGGAGCAAGAGACCCAGTACTTC
TRBJ1-5,-,TRBD1,TRBV19,13,CASTGTGNQPQHF,TGTGCCAGTACTGGGACAGGGAACCAGCCCCAGCATTTT
TRBJ2-3,-,TRBD2,TRBV4-1,16,CASSQLAGVGTDTQYF,TGCGCCAGCAGCCAACTAGCGGGAGTTGGCACAGATACGCAGTATTTT
TRBJ2-7,-,TRBD1,TRBV6-5,15,CASSPGTGSSYEQYF,TGTGCCAGCAGTCCCGGGACAGGGAGCTCCTACGAGCAGTACTTC
TRBJ1-1,-,-,TRBV7-8,12,CASSRDGTWGFF,TGTGCCAGCAGCCGAGACGGGACTTGGGGTTTCTTT
TRBJ2-7,-,TRBD2,TRBV5-8,14,CAALKGGLDYEQYF,TGTGCCGCGCTAAAAGGGGGACTAGACTACGAGCAGTACTTC
TRBJ2-7,-,TRBD2,TRBV3-1/TRBV3-2,14,CASSGTSGDYEQYF,TGTGCCAGCAGCGGGACTAGCGGTGACTACGAGCAGTACTTC
TRBJ1-2,-,-,TRBV30,12,CAWSKTDYGYTF,TGTGCCTGGAGTAAGACAGACTATGGCTACACCTTC
TRBJ1-2,-,-,TRBV6-1,15,CASSEASWRDYGYTF,TGTGCCAGCAGTGAAGCGTCGTGGAGGGACTATGGCTACACCTTC
TRBJ2-1,-,-,TRBV4-2,13,CASSQGQRVEQFF,TGTGCCAGCAGCCAAGGCCAGCGAGTCGAGCAGTTCTTC
TRBJ2-7,-,-,TRBV4-2,13,CASSPGGRGEQYF,TGTGCCAGCAGCCCCGGGGGAAGGGGCGAGCAGTACTTC
TRBJ2-7,-,TRBD1,TRBV7-9,17,CASSPIQGALGLDEQYF,TGTGCCAGCAGCCCGATTCAGGGGGCGCTCGGTTTGGACGAGCAGTACTTC
TRBJ1-1,once,TRBD1,TRBV4-1,19,CASSQEGDSYGPPNTEAFF,TGCGCCAGCAGCCAAGAGGGGGACAGCTATGGGCCGCCGAACACTGAAGCTTTCTTT
TRBJ2-5,-,-,TRBV19,15,CATSREETSQETQYF,TGTGCCACCTCAAGGGAGGAGACCTCTCAAGAGACCCAGTACTTC
TRBJ1-2,-,-,TRBV5-1,14,CASSLVTGVDGYTF,TGCGCCAGCAGCTTGGTGACAGGTGTCGATGGCTACACCTTC
TRBJ2-1,-,TRBD2,TRBV10-3,18,CAISKSILLAGVNNEQFF,TGTGCCATCAGCAAGTCGATCCTTCTAGCGGGAGTAAACAATGAGCAGTTCTTC